The next 4 T cell receptor beta chains were all read from a single sample in a study of blood T cell repertoires in COVID-19 (dated by TCRdb to 2018 to 2020). Libraries came from the immunoSEQ multiplex PCR assay. TCRdb retrieved this table from immuneACCESS and kept in-frame rearrangements only. Not all clones are present; in checked studies, unresolved V genes account for under half, and no reason is known for the remainder. The sample table contains around 140,000 clones; only one count was recorded for 65% to 90% of them. Clones ranked in the top ten supply around 8.2% of the sample. Sequenced sample: peripheral blood. These receptors all come from a human donor in a cohort sampled during active COVID-19.

The V and J genes are TRBV4-3 and TRBJ2-1; no clear D gene. Trimming pared 0 bases from V and 15 bases from J, leaving 21 bases between. There are 15 residues in the CDR3. Per the germline V gene, CDR1 is LGHNA and CDR2 is YSLEER. In DNA, the CDR3 is TGCGCCAGCAGCCAAGACAAATCCTTAGCAAGGATGGTGTTCTTC. This codes for CASSQDKSLARMVFF.

This clone showed up just once. The V call is TRBV29-1, the J call TRBJ2-2; D might be TRBD1 (5 bases). Trimming cost V 5 bases and J 5 bases, with 18 bases left between them. The germline V gene encodes CDR1 SQVTM and CDR2 ANQGSEA. The CDR3 consists of 15 residues. CDR3 residues: CSVRSGQGWTGELFF. In DNA form, the CDR3 reads TGCAGCGTTCGCTCTGGGCAGGGTTGGACCGGGGAGCTGTTTTTT.

This clone was seen only a few times. The V call is TRBV5-6, the J call TRBJ1-2; weak D call: TRBD1 (6 bases). The CDR3 covers 14 residues. CDR1 and CDR2 (germline): SGHDT, YYEEEE. Trimming removed 2 bases from V and 7 bases from J, with 15 bases in between. This CDR3 is CASSLLGDRSGYTF. The CDR3, as DNA: TGTGCCAGCAGCTTATTAGGAGACAGGTCTGGCTACACCTTC.

The CDR3 nucleotides read TGTGCCAGCAGGGGGCTAGCGGGAGGACTCTACGAGCAGTACTTC. Translating gives CASRGLAGGLYEQYF. V gene TRBV6-5 combines with J gene TRBJ2-7; the match to TRBD2 covers 11 bases. CDR3 length: 15 residues. The germline CDR1 and CDR2 sequences are MNHEY and SVGAGI. The V gene end was trimmed by 6 bases and the J gene end by 3 bases; junction bases not matched to a gene: 7.